A selection of T cell receptor beta chains follows, all from one sample in a study of human T cells and chemical hapten exposure. A single record per CDR3 protein comes from TCRdb applying MiXCR to the RACE reads. This table has 300,000 to 450,000 distinct CDR3 sequences, approximately 5.1% appearing once. This specimen consisted of whole blood, obtained in connection with sensitization to the hapten diphenylcyclopropenone (DPC). The receptors were gathered from a woman aged 45-59 years with alopecia areata. Some clones in this sample may be carry-over from other donors' samples. Both conserved end residues are part of each CDR3. D genes are given only for firm matches. Where a row states a size, it is once, few, many or the class of an expanded clone; other rows omit it.

few TRBJ1-2 TRBV29-1 - CSVLLGGVYGYTF TGCAGCGTTCTTCTGGGGGGGGTCTATGGCTACACCTTC
few TRBJ1-5 TRBV6-1 - CASSLTPTNNQPQHF TGTGCCAGCAGTCTGACTCCTACCAACAATCAGCCCCAGCATTTT
few TRBJ1-4 TRBV13 - CASSHGNEKLFF TGTGCCAGCAGCCATGGGAATGAAAAACTGTTTTTT
many TRBJ2-6 TRBV5-1 TRBD1 CASSGTGAGANVLTF TGCGCCAGCAGCGGTACAGGGGCTGGGGCCAACGTCCTGACTTTC
many TRBJ2-7 TRBV4-1 TRBD1 CASSQEEWTGFEQYF TGCGCCAGCAGCCAAGAAGAATGGACAGGGTTTGAGCAGTACTTC
many TRBJ1-5 TRBV18 - CASSPASDNQPQHF TGTGCCAGCTCACCTGCGAGCGATAATCAGCCCCAGCATTTT
few TRBJ1-1 TRBV5-1 - CASSLRPAGEAFF TGCGCCAGCAGCTTGAGACCGGCCGGGGAAGCTTTCTTT
- TRBJ2-4 TRBV20-1 TRBD1 CSARGSGGNIQYF TGCAGTGCTAGAGGTTCAGGGGGCAACATTCAGTACTTC
few TRBJ1-3 TRBV7-8 - CASSRAGASGNTIYF TGTGCCAGCAGCCGCGCGGGGGCCTCTGGAAACACCATATATTTT
many TRBJ1-4 TRBV9 - CASSPEGNEKLFF TGTGCCAGCAGCCCAGAGGGGAATGAAAAACTGTTTTTT
- TRBJ2-1 TRBV6-2/TRBV6-3 TRBD1 CASRDAPRDRFF TGTGCCAGCAGGGACGCCCCCCGGGACAGGTTCTTC
many TRBJ1-1 TRBV7-8 TRBD1 CASSPPTGDEAFF TGTGCCAGCAGCCCCCCGACAGGGGATGAAGCTTTCTTT
few TRBJ2-2 TRBV7-6 - CASSSPGANTGELFF TGTGCCAGCAGCTCGCCGGGGGCAAACACCGGGGAGCTGTTTTTT
few TRBJ1-5 TRBV7-9 - CASSLAGGQNQPQHF TGTGCCAGCAGCTTAGCAGGGGGACAAAATCAGCCCCAGCATTTT
many TRBJ2-7 TRBV12-3/TRBV12-4 - CASSPGPSWREQYF TGTGCCAGCAGTCCTGGGCCCTCCTGGCGCGAGCAGTACTTC
few TRBJ2-5 TRBV11-2 - CASSPSGLIETQYF TGTGCCAGCAGCCCTTCGGGACTGATAGAGACCCAGTACTTC
- TRBJ2-5 TRBV28 TRBD2 CASSLGASGRRETQYF TGTGCCAGCAGTTTGGGGGCTAGCGGGAGGAGAGAGACCCAGTACTTC
many TRBJ2-1 TRBV6-4 TRBD2 CASSKTSGIPSEQFF TGTGCCAGCAGTAAGACTAGCGGGATCCCTAGTGAGCAGTTCTTC
few TRBJ2-1 TRBV20-1 TRBD2 CSARVHSGGAGNEQFF TGCAGTGCTAGAGTCCATAGCGGGGGGGCCGGAAATGAGCAGTTCTTC
many TRBJ2-7 TRBV28 TRBD1 CASSSGQGSVHEQYF TGTGCCAGCAGTTCGGGACAGGGAAGCGTCCACGAGCAGTACTTC
few TRBJ2-7 TRBV6-2/TRBV6-3 - CASSPQGEQYF TGTGCCAGCAGTCCCCAGGGCGAGCAGTACTTC
- TRBJ1-5 TRBV30 TRBD1 CAWSVGTEVNQPQHF TGTGCCTGGAGTGTGGGGACAGAGGTCAATCAGCCCCAGCATTTT
few TRBJ1-2 TRBV3-1 - CASSQDFGYTF TGTGCCAGCAGCCAAGATTTTGGCTACACCTTC
few TRBJ1-1 TRBV29-1 TRBD1 CSVLRAGGTEAFF TGCAGCGTTCTGAGGGCAGGGGGCACTGAAGCTTTCTTT
many TRBJ2-1 TRBV10-3 TRBD2 CAIKGGKDEQFF TGTGCCATCAAGGGAGGGAAGGATGAGCAGTTCTTC
many TRBJ2-7 TRBV13 - CASSLGGTRTYEQYF TGTGCCAGCAGCTTAGGGGGGACTCGCACCTACGAGCAGTACTTC
few TRBJ1-5 TRBV12-3/TRBV12-4 - CASSFGTLGNQPQHF TGTGCCAGCAGTTTCGGGACATTGGGCAATCAGCCCCAGCATTTT
many TRBJ2-1 TRBV4-1 - CASSQSGNEQFF TGCGCCAGCAGCCAAAGCGGCAATGAGCAGTTCTTC
many TRBJ2-7 TRBV7-9 - CASSPVAEQYF TGTGCCAGCAGCCCTGTGGCCGAGCAGTACTTC